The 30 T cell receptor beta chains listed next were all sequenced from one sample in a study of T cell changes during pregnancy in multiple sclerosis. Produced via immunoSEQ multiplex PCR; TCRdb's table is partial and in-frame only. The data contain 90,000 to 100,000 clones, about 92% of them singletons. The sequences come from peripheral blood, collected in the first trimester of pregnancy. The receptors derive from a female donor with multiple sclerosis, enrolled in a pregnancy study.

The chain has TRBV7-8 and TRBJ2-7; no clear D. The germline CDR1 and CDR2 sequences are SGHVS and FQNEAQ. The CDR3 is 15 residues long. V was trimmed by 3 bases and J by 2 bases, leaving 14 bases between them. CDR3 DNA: TGTGCCAGCAGCTTCATGGGCGTAAGTGCCTACGAGCAGTACTTC. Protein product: CASSFMGVSAYEQYF.

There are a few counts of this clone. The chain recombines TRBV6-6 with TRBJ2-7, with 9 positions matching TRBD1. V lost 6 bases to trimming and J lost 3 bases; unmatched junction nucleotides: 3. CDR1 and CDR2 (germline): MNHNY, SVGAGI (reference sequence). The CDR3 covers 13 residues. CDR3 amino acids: CASRQGQGYEQYF. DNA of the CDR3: TGTGCCAGCAGACAGGGACAGGGCTACGAGCAGTACTTC.

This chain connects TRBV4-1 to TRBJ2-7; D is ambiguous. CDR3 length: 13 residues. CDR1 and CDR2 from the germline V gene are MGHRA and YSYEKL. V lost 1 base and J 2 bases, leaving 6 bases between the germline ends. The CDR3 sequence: CASSQGETYEQYF. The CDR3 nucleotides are TGCGCCAGCAGCCAAGGCGAAACCTACGAGCAGTACTTC.

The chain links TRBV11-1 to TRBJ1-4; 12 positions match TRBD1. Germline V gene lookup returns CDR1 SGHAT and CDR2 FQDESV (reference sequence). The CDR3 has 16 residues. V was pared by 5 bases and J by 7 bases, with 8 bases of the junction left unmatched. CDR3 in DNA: TGTGCCAGCAGCGACGGGACAGGGGGCCGGGGTGAAAAACTGTTTTTT. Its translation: CASSDGTGGRGEKLFF.

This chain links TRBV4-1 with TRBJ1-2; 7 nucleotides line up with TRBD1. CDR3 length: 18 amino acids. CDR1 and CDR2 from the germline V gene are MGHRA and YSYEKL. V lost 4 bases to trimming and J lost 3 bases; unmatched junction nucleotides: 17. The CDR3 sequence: CASSREKSGTASYYGYTF. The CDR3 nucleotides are TGCGCCAGCAGCCGAGAAAAGTCCGGGACAGCATCTTACTATGGCTACACCTTC.

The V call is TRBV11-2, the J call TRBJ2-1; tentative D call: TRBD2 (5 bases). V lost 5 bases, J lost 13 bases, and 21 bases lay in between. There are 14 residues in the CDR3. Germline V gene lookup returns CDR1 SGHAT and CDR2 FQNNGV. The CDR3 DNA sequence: TGTGCCAGCAGCACTCCTCTAGGGAGACCCCCCCAGTTCTTC. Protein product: CASSTPLGRPPQFF.

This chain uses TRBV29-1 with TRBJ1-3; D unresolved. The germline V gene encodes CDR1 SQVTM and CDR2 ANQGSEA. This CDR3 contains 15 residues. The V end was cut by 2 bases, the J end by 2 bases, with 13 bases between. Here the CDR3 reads CSVEPLSGAGNTIYF. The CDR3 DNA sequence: TGCAGCGTTGAACCCCTATCAGGCGCTGGAAACACCATATATTTT. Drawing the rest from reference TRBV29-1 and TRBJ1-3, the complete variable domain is SAVISQKPSRDICQRGTSLTIQCQVDSQVTMMFWYRQQPGQSLTLIATANQGSEATYESGFVIDKFPISRPNLTFSTLTVSNMSPEDSSIYLCSVEPLSGAGNTIYFGEGSWLTVV.

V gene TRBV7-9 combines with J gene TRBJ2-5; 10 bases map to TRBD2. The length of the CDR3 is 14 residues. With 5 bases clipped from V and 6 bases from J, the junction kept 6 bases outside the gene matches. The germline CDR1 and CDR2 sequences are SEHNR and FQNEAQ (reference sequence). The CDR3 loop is CASSPGTSEQTQYF. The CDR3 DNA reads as TGTGCCAGCAGCCCCGGGACTAGCGAGCAGACCCAGTACTTC. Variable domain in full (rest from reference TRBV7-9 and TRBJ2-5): DTGVSQNPRHKITKRGQNVTFRCDPISEHNRLYWYRQTLGQGPEFLTYFQNEAQLEKSRLLSDRFSAERPKGSFSTLEIQRTEQGDSAMYLCASSPGTSEQTQYFGPGTRLLVL.

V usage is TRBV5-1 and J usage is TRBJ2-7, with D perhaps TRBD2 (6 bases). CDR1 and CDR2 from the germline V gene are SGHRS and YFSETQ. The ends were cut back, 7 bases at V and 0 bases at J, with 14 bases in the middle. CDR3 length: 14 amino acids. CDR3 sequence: CASRAGQSSYEQYF. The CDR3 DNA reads TGCGCCAGCCGAGCGGGCCAGAGCTCCTACGAGCAGTACTTC.

This CDR3 is CASSLTGGRPDTQYF. In DNA, the CDR3 is TGTGCCAGCAGTTTAACGGGAGGGCGACCAGATACGCAGTATTTT. The chain combines TRBV27 with TRBJ2-3; 8 positions agree with TRBD2. Germline CDR1 is MNHEY and CDR2 is SMNVEV (reference sequence). This CDR3 has 15 residues. Unmatched junction bases numbered 5, after V lost 2 bases and J lost 4 bases.

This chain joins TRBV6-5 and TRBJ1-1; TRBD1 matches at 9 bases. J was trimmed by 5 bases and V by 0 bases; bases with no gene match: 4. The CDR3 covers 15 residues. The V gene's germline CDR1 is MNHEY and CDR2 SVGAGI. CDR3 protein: CASSYSGTGWTEAFF. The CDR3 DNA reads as TGTGCCAGCAGTTACTCCGGGACAGGGTGGACTGAAGCTTTCTTT.

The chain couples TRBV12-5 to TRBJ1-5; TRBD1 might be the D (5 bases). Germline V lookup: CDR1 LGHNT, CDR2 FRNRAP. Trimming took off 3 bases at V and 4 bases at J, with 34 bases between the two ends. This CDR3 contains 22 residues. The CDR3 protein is CASGFRARAVTGEKRKNQPQHF. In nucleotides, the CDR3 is TGTGCTAGTGGTTTTAGAGCCCGCGCGGTAACGGGGGAGAAAAGAAAAAATCAGCCCCAGCATTTT.

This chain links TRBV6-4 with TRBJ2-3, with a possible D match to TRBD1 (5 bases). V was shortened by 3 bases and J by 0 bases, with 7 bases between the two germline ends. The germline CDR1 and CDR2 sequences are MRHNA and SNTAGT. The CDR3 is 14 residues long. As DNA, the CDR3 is TGTGCCAGCAGTGAGAAGGGGAGCACAGATACGCAGTATTTT. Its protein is CASSEKGSTDTQYF.

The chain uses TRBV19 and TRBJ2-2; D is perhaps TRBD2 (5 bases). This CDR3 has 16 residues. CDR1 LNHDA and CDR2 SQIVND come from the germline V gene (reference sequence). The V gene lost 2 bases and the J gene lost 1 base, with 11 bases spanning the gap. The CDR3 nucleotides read TGTGCCAGTAGTATATATCTCCGGGAGAACACCGGGGAGCTGTTTTTT. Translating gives CASSIYLRENTGELFF.

The CDR3 sequence: CASSQDRGWEQYF. The CDR3 coding sequence is TGCGCCAGCAGCCAAGATAGGGGGTGGGAGCAGTACTTC. The J gene is TRBJ2-7, the V gene TRBV4-1; a possible D gene is TRBD1 (6 bases). This CDR3 comprises 13 residues. V lost 0 bases and J 7 bases, leaving 10 bases between the germline ends. Germline V gene sequence: CDR1 MGHRA, CDR2 YSYEKL.

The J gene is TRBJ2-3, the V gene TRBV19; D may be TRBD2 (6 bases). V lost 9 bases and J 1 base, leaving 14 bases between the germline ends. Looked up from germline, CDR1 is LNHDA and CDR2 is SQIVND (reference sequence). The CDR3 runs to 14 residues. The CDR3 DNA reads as TGTGCCAGACCCGGGGGATACTGCACAGATACGCAGTATTTT. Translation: CARPGGYCTDTQYF.

The CDR3 DNA sequence: TGTGCCAGCAGTTTAAGGAGGGACAGGAGGAACACTGAAGCTTTCTTT. The encoded protein is CASSLRRDRRNTEAFF. This chain connects TRBV27 to TRBJ1-1; TRBD1 matches at 8 bases. This CDR3 is built from 16 residues. Trimming removed 2 bases from V and 1 base from J; junction bases left unmatched: 6. Germline values: CDR1 MNHEY, CDR2 SMNVEV (reference sequence).

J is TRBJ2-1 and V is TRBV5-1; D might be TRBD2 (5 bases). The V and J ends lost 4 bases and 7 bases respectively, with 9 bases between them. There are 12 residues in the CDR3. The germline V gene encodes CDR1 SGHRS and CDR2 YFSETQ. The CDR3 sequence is CASSRSGNEQFF. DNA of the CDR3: TGCGCCAGCAGCCGGTCGGGGAATGAGCAGTTCTTC.

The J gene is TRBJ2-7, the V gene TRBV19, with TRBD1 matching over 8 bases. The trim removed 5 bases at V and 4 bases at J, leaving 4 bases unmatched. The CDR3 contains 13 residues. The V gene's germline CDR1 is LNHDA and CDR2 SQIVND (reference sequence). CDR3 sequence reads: CASSPGTGYEQYF. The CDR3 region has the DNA TGTGCCAGTAGTCCAGGGACAGGATACGAGCAGTACTTC.

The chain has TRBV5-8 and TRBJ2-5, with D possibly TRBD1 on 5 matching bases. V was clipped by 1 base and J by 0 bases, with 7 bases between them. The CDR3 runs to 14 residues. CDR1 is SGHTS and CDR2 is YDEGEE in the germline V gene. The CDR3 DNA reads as TGTGCCAGCAGCTTGACAGGCCACCAAGAGACCCAGTACTTC. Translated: CASSLTGHQETQYF.

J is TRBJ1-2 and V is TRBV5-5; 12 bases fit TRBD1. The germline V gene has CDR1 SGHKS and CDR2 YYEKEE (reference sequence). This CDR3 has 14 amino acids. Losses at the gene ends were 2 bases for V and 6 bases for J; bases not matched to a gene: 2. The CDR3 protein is CASSFGTGGDGYTF. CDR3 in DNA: TGTGCCAGCAGCTTCGGGACAGGGGGCGATGGCTACACCTTC.

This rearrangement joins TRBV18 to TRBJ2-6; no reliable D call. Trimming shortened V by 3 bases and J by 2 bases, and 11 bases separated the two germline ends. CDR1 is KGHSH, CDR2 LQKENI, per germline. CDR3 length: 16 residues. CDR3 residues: CASSPTAGTGANVLTF. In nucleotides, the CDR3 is TGTGCCAGCTCACCCACCGCAGGAACTGGGGCCAACGTCCTGACTTTC.

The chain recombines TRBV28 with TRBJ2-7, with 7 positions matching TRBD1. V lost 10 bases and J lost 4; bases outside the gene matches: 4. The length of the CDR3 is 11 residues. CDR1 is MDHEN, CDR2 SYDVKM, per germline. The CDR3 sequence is CATQQGYEQYF. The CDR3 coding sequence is TGTGCCACTCAACAGGGGTACGAGCAGTACTTC.

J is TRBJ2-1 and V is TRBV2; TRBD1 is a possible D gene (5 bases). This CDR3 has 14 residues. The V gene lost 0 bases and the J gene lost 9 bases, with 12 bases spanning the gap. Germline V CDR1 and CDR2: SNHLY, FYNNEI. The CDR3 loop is CASSEAFRGGEQFF. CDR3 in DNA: TGTGCCAGCAGTGAAGCGTTTAGGGGCGGTGAGCAGTTCTTC.

The CDR3 region has the DNA TGTGCCAGCAGCGTAGAAAGTAGCGGGGCCTACAATGAGCAGTTCTTC. Its translation: CASSVESSGAYNEQFF. This chain joins TRBV9 and TRBJ2-1, with TRBD2 matching 8 bases. Germline V gene data show CDR1 as SGDLS and CDR2 as YYNGEE. The CDR3 runs to 16 residues. Trimming removed 0 bases from V and 2 bases from J; junction bases left unmatched: 4.

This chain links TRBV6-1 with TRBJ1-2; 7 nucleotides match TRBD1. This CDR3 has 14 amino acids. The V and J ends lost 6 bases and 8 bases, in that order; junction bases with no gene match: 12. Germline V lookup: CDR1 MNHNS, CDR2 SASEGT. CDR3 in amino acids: CASRGVGTAHGYTF. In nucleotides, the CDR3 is TGTGCCAGCAGGGGGGTGGGGACAGCACACGGCTACACCTTC.

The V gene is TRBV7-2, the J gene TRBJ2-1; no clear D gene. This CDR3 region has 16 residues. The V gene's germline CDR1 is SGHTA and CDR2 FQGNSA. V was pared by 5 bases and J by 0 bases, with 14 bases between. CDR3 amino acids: CASSPVSRFSYNEQFF. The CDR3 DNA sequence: TGTGCCAGCAGCCCCGTTTCGCGGTTCTCCTACAATGAGCAGTTCTTC. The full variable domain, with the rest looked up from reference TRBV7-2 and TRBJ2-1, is GAGVSQSPSNKVTEKGKDVELRCDPISGHTALYWYRQSLGQGLEFLIYFQGNSAPDKSGLPSDRFSAERTGGSVSTLTIQRTQQEDSAVYLCASSPVSRFSYNEQFFGPGTRLTVL.

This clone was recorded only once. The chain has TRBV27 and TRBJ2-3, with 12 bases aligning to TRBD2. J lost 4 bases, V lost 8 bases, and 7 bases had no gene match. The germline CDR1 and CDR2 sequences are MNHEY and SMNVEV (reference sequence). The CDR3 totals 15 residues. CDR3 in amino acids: CASRTLAGGPDTQYF. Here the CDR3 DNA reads TGTGCCAGCCGTACACTAGCGGGAGGCCCAGATACGCAGTATTTT.

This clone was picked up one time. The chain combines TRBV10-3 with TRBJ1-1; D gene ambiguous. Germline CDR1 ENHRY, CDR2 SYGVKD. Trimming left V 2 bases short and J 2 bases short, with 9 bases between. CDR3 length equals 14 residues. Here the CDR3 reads CAISERSQNTEAFF. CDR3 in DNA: TGTGCCATCAGTGAGAGGAGCCAAAACACTGAAGCTTTCTTT.

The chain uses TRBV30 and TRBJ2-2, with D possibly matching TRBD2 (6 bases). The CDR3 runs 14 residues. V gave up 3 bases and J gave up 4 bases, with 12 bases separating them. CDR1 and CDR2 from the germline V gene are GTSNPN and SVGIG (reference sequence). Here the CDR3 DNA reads TGTGCCTGGAGGGGGCCAGCGGGCACCGGGGAGCTGTTTTTT. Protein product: CAWRGPAGTGELFF.